The 15 T cell receptor beta chains listed next were all sequenced from one sample in a study of T-cell memory formation after mild COVID-19. TCRdb reprocessed the 5' RACE reads via MiXCR and lists one record per CDR3 protein. The sample records around 340,000 distinct CDR3 sequences, roughly 13% being singletons. The sample comprised PBMCs or a T cell subset sorted from them (not recorded which). These receptors all come from a man in his late teens or twenties who had mild COVID-19 (a few samples of this study predate the infection). Cell type and time point are not known.

This clonotype was seen many times. J is TRBJ2-1 and V is TRBV5-1; D is possibly TRBD1 (6 bases). The CDR3 loop spans 15 amino acids. V was trimmed by 3 bases and J by 8 bases, leaving 18 bases between them. Germline V gene lookup returns CDR1 SGHRS and CDR2 YFSETQ. The CDR3 DNA reads TGCGCCAGCAGCTCAACTTCAGGGGCAGGGTATGAGCAGTTCTTC. Its translation: CASSSTSGAGYEQFF.

The V gene is TRBV5-1, the J gene TRBJ2-2, with D unclear. Germline CDR1 and CDR2: SGHRS and YFSETQ. The CDR3 totals 13 residues. V dropped 6 bases and J dropped 4 bases, with 10 bases sitting between them. Here the CDR3 reads CASTPLATGELFF. CDR3 coding DNA: TGCGCCAGCACCCCTTTGGCCACCGGGGAGCTGTTTTTT. Together with reference TRBV5-1 and TRBJ2-2, the CDR3 gives the full variable domain: KAGVTQTPRYLIKTRGQQVTLSCSPISGHRSVSWYQQTPGQGLQFLFEYFSETQRNKGNFPGRFSGRQFSNSRSEMNVSTLELGDSALYLCASTPLATGELFFGEGSRLTVL.

This clonotype was observed a handful of times. The chain is built from TRBV5-5 and TRBJ2-3, with no clear D. Per germline, CDR1 SGHKS and CDR2 YYEKEE (reference sequence). Deletions cut 2 bases from V and 1 base from J, with 23 bases between. CDR3 length: 19 amino acids. The CDR3 loop reads CASSFRTSLIRTRTDTQYF. The CDR3 DNA reads TGTGCCAGCAGCTTCCGGACGAGCCTTATTCGGACCCGCACAGATACGCAGTATTTT.

The rearrangement uses TRBV5-1 and TRBJ1-1; TRBD1 agrees at 8 bases. The CDR3 contains 15 residues. Unmatched junction bases numbered 5, after V lost 0 bases and J lost 4 bases. Germline V lookup: CDR1 SGHRS, CDR2 YFSETQ. This CDR3 reads CASSLGTGFFTEAFF. DNA of the CDR3: TGCGCCAGCAGCTTGGGGACAGGGTTCTTCACTGAAGCTTTCTTT. Complete variable domain (other parts from reference TRBV5-1 and TRBJ1-1): KAGVTQTPRYLIKTRGQQVTLSCSPISGHRSVSWYQQTPGQGLQFLFEYFSETQRNKGNFPGRFSGRQFSNSRSEMNVSTLELGDSALYLCASSLGTGFFTEAFFGQGTRLTVV.

The chain is built from TRBV6-5 and TRBJ2-1, with D unresolved. The CDR3 length is 15 residues. CDR1 is MNHEY and CDR2 is SVGAGI in the germline V gene. Trimming stripped 6 bases from V and 0 bases from J, with 12 bases between. CDR3 region: CASSQTWGSYNEQFF. CDR3 DNA sequence: TGTGCCAGCAGCCAGACGTGGGGCTCCTACAATGAGCAGTTCTTC.

A few counts support this clonotype. The DNA for the CDR3 is TGTGCCAGCAGTGAAGCTCCAGGGATTTTCGAGCAGTACTTC. It specifies CASSEAPGIFEQYF. The rearrangement uses TRBV6-1 and TRBJ2-7, with D possibly being TRBD1 (5 bases). This CDR3 spans 14 amino acids. Germline lookup yields CDR1 MNHNS and CDR2 SASEGT. V was pared by 0 bases and J by 6 bases, with 12 bases between.

The genes are TRBV3-1 and TRBJ1-2; no firm D call. Germline assignment: CDR1 LGHDT and CDR2 YNNKEL (reference sequence). The CDR3 is made up of 15 amino acids. Trimming pared 2 bases from V and 5 bases from J, leaving 15 bases between. CDR3 DNA sequence: TGTGCCAGCAGCCAAACCGAGACATCGGTATATGGCTACACCTTC. Protein: CASSQTETSVYGYTF.

This clonotype has more than one count but fewer than ten. V gene TRBV7-3 combines with J gene TRBJ2-1, with D unclear. V lost 5 bases to trimming and J lost 4 bases, with 9 bases between them. The CDR3 runs 13 residues. CDR1 SGHTA and CDR2 FQGTGA come from the germline V gene. The CDR3 loop reads CASSRDAYNEQFF. The DNA of the CDR3 is TGTGCCAGCAGCCGAGATGCTTACAATGAGCAGTTCTTC.

This clonotype showed up just a few times. This chain joins TRBV3-1 and TRBJ2-3; 8 positions match TRBD2. The CDR3 contains 18 residues. Trimming took 4 bases from V and 2 from J; bases not matched to a gene: 14. Germline V lookup: CDR1 LGHDT, CDR2 YNNKEL (reference sequence). The CDR3: CASSPRPAGGPPTDTQYF. CDR3 bases: TGTGCCAGCAGCCCGAGACCTGCGGGGGGCCCTCCCACAGATACGCAGTATTTT.

The CDR3 bases are TGTGCCAGCAGTTACGCTAGCGGGGGGGACGATGAGCAGTTCTTC. Translating gives CASSYASGGDDEQFF. The chain employs TRBV6-5 and TRBJ2-1, with 12 bases fitting TRBD2. The CDR3 loop spans 15 amino acids. V shed 2 bases and J 8 bases; nucleotides not matched to a gene: 4. In germline, CDR1 is MNHEY, CDR2 SVGAGI.

This clonotype came up a few times. The chain employs TRBV7-9 and TRBJ1-3, with D tentatively TRBD1 (6 bases). With 6 bases removed from V and 2 bases from J, the gap between germline ends came to 17 bases. CDR1 and CDR2 from the germline V gene are SEHNR and FQNEAQ (reference sequence). The CDR3 length is 16 residues. CDR3 region: CASRKRDTRAGNTIYF. Here the CDR3 DNA reads TGTGCCAGCAGGAAAAGGGACACCCGCGCTGGAAACACCATATATTTT.

This clonotype was seen ten or more times. V usage is TRBV28 and J usage is TRBJ1-1; 7 bases map to TRBD1. The CDR3 extends over 15 amino acids. CDR1 MDHEN and CDR2 SYDVKM come from the germline V gene. J was trimmed by 4 bases and V by 5 bases; bases with no gene match: 10. This CDR3 reads CASSPGTAGGTEAFF. The DNA for the CDR3 is TGTGCCAGCAGTCCGGGGACAGCCGGGGGCACTGAAGCTTTCTTT.

This clonotype was found many times. The rearrangement uses TRBV6-5 and TRBJ2-1, with D hard to call. CDR1 is MNHEY and CDR2 is SVGAGI in the germline V gene. This CDR3 has 13 residues. The germline V and J ends were trimmed by 5 bases and 8 bases, with 13 bases remaining between them. Here the CDR3 reads CASSKTRRDEQFF. As DNA, the CDR3 is TGTGCCAGCAGTAAAACCCGCCGAGATGAGCAGTTCTTC.

This clonotype turned up a few times. The CDR3 loop reads CASSIRTGGARSEAFF. The DNA of the CDR3 is TGTGCCAGTAGTATCCGGACAGGGGGTGCTCGCTCTGAAGCTTTCTTT. This sequence joins TRBV19 and TRBJ1-1, with 10 bases aligning to TRBD1. V lost 3 bases, J lost 6 bases, and 10 bases stayed unmatched. Germline loops: CDR1 LNHDA, CDR2 SQIVND (reference sequence). CDR3 size: 16 residues.

There are a few counts of this clonotype. The chain employs TRBV9 and TRBJ2-1, with 7 bases fitting TRBD1. CDR1 and CDR2 (germline): SGDLS, YYNGEE. V was clipped by 2 bases and J by 6 bases; unmatched bases: 11. The CDR3 loop spans 16 amino acids. CDR3 nucleotides: TGTGCCAGCAGCGTGGGAACAGGGGTTACGGGCAATGAGCAGTTCTTC. Residues: CASSVGTGVTGNEQFF.